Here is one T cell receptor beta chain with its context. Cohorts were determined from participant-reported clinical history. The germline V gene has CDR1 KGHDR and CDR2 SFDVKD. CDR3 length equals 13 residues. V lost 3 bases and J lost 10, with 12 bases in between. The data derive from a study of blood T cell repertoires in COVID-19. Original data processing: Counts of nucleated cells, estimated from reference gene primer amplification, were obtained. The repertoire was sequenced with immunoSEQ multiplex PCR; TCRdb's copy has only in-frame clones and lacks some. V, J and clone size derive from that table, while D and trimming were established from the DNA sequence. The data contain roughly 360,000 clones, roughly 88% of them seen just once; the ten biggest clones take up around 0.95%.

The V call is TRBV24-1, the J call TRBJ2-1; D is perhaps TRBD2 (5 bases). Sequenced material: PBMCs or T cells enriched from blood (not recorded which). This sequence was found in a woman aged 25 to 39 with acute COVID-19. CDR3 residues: CATSDAWRREQFF. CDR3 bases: TGTGCCACCAGTGATGCTTGGCGGAGGGAGCAGTTCTTC.